The 29 T cell receptor beta chains given below trace back to one sample, sequenced in a study of CD8 T cells in ankylosing spondylitis. TCRdb redid the calling of the 5' RACE reads with MiXCR, one entry per CDR3 protein. The sample records approximately 60,000 distinct CDR3 sequences, 6.2% being singletons. The sample consisted of synovial fluid, either unsorted or a sorted T cell fraction (not recorded which). The receptors originated from a male donor with ankylosing spondylitis.

This chain connects TRBV5-5 to TRBJ1-5; D may be TRBD1 (5 bases). With 0 bases removed from V and 6 bases from J, the gap between germline ends came to 10 bases. This CDR3 has 14 amino acids. The germline V gene encodes CDR1 SGHKS and CDR2 YYEKEE (reference sequence). CDR3 residues: CASSLAGFGQPQHF. The CDR3 DNA reads as TGTGCCAGCAGCTTGGCAGGGTTCGGTCAGCCCCAGCATTTT.

This chain links TRBV7-2 with TRBJ1-2; perhaps TRBD1 as D (5 bases). Trimming took 8 bases from V and 4 from J, leaving 17 bases between them. There are 14 residues in the CDR3. Germline V gives CDR1 SGHTA, CDR2 FQGNSA. The CDR3 nucleotides are TGTGCCAGCTCTCTTGGTCGAGACAGCTATGGCTACACCTTC. Its protein product is CASSLGRDSYGYTF.

As DNA, the CDR3 is TGCGCCAGCAGTAGGGAATCTGAAAACATTCAGTACTTC. This codes for CASSRESENIQYF. The chain is built from TRBV5-1 and TRBJ2-4; D unresolved. The V end was cut by 5 bases, the J end by 5 bases, with 11 bases between. CDR3 size: 13 residues. Germline V CDR1 and CDR2: SGHRS, YFSETQ.

This sequence joins TRBV20-1 and TRBJ2-7; no definite D call. V lost 2 bases, J lost 1 base, and 3 bases lay in between. Germline V gene lookup returns CDR1 DFQATT and CDR2 SNEGSKA (reference sequence). The CDR3 has 11 amino acids. The CDR3 nucleotides read TGCAGTGCTAGACGGTCCTACGAGCAGTACTTC. It specifies CSARRSYEQYF.

The chain uses TRBV28 and TRBJ1-3, with a tentative D call TRBD1 (5 bases). Trimming left V 5 bases short and J 0 bases short, with 11 bases between. CDR1 is MDHEN and CDR2 is SYDVKM in the germline V gene. The CDR3 loop spans 15 amino acids. Here the CDR3 reads CASSPITGSGNTIYF. The CDR3 DNA follows: TGTGCCAGCAGTCCCATCACAGGCTCTGGAAACACCATATATTTT.

This chain connects TRBV7-3 to TRBJ1-1; no reliable D call. Germline CDR1 SGHTA, CDR2 FQGTGA. This CDR3 spans 13 amino acids. V lost 2 bases and J lost 1, with 5 bases in between. This chain's CDR3 is CASSLSQNTEAFF. In DNA form, the CDR3 reads TGTGCCAGCAGCTTATCACAGAACACTGAAGCTTTCTTT.

V usage is TRBV30 and J usage is TRBJ2-7; 7 nucleotides align to TRBD2. The CDR3 contains 15 residues. The V gene's germline CDR1 is GTSNPN and CDR2 SVGIG (reference sequence). After removal of 0 bases from V and 3 bases from J, the junction contained 8 bases not matched to a gene. In DNA, the CDR3 is TGTGCCTGGAGTGTAGGAAGCGGGGTTTACTACGAGCAGTACTTC. The encoded protein is CAWSVGSGVYYEQYF. The full variable domain, its missing parts supplied by reference TRBV30 and TRBJ2-7, is SQTIHQWPATLVQPVGSPLSLECTVEGTSNPNLYWYRQAAGRGLQLLFYSVGIGQISSEVPQNLSASRPQDRQFILSSKKLLLSDSGFYLCAWSVGSGVYYEQYFGPGTRLTVT.

DNA of the CDR3: TGTGCCAGCAGCTCGAGACTAGCGGGAGGGGAGACCCAGTACTTC. The encoded protein is CASSSRLAGGETQYF. V usage is TRBV7-9 and J usage is TRBJ2-5, with 14 bases lining up with TRBD2. Germline lookup yields CDR1 SEHNR and CDR2 FQNEAQ (reference sequence). The length of the CDR3 is 15 residues. Unmatched junction bases numbered 3, after V lost 4 bases and J lost 5 bases.

This clonotype was seen at least ten times. This chain connects TRBV7-2 to TRBJ2-5; D is uncertain. Trimming stripped 6 bases from V and 2 bases from J, with 13 bases between. CDR3 length: 14 amino acids. Germline lookup yields CDR1 SGHTA and CDR2 FQGNSA. The CDR3, as DNA: TGTGCCAGCAGTCAGGCGGCGGTACAAGAGACCCAGTACTTC. The encoded protein is CASSQAAVQETQYF.

This clonotype was observed a handful of times. This chain uses TRBV20-1 with TRBJ2-2, with TRBD2 matching over 8 bases. The germline gives CDR1 DFQATT, CDR2 SNEGSKA (reference sequence). The V gene end was trimmed by 3 bases and the J gene end by 6 bases; junction bases not matched to a gene: 6. The CDR3 sequence is 14 residues long. In nucleotides, the CDR3 is TGCAGTGCTAGGTCCGGAGCGGGAGCCGGGGAGCTGTTTTTT. Its translation is CSARSGAGAGELFF.

V is TRBV7-6 and J is TRBJ1-3; D is uncertain. Looked up from germline, CDR1 is SGHVS and CDR2 is FNYEAQ. The CDR3 spans 17 residues. The germline V and J ends were trimmed by 1 base and 2 bases, with 15 bases remaining between them. CDR3 loop: CASSLDVPAAAGNTIYF. In nucleotides, the CDR3 is TGTGCCAGCAGCTTAGATGTTCCGGCAGCGGCTGGAAACACCATATATTTT.

In this sample, this clonotype turned up many times. J is TRBJ1-1 and V is TRBV5-1; possibly TRBD1 for D (6 bases). V lost 3 bases and J 7 bases, leaving 10 bases between the germline ends. The CDR3 consists of 12 residues. The germline V gene has CDR1 SGHRS and CDR2 YFSETQ. CDR3 amino acids: CASSYGQSEAFF. The DNA of the CDR3 is TGCGCCAGCAGCTACGGACAGAGTGAAGCTTTCTTT.

In this sample, this clonotype turned up a few times. The rearrangement uses TRBV20-1 and TRBJ1-5, with D unclear. The CDR3 length is 15 residues. V was shortened by 4 bases and J by 6 bases, with 19 bases between the two germline ends. Germline V CDR1 and CDR2: DFQATT, SNEGSKA (reference sequence). This CDR3 is CSANPTEGFGQPQHF. The CDR3, as DNA: TGCAGTGCTAACCCCACGGAAGGGTTTGGTCAGCCCCAGCATTTT.

This clonotype was counted only a few times. The V and J genes are TRBV20-1 and TRBJ2-1, with 15 nucleotides matching TRBD2. The length of the CDR3 is 17 residues. J gave up 0 bases and V 5 bases, and 5 bases lay outside the gene matches. Germline CDR1 reads DFQATT; CDR2 reads SNEGSKA (reference sequence). CDR3 protein: CSAPGLAGGHSYNEQFF. The CDR3, as DNA: TGCAGTGCTCCGGGACTAGCGGGAGGCCACTCCTACAATGAGCAGTTCTTC.

This clonotype was counted a few times. The chain uses TRBV5-6 and TRBJ2-1; 10 bases fit TRBD2. V gave up 1 base and J gave up 1 base; unmatched junction bases: 8. From germline, CDR1 is SGHDT and CDR2 YYEEEE. CDR3 length: 18 residues. In DNA, the CDR3 is TGTGCCAGCAGCTTGAGGCTAGCGGGAGATGGGTCCTACAATGAGCAGTTCTTC. Its translation is CASSLRLAGDGSYNEQFF.

This clonotype was counted at least ten times. This chain uses TRBV7-2 with TRBJ2-3, with 7 bases identical to TRBD2. Losses at the gene ends were 4 bases for V and 0 bases for J; bases not matched to a gene: 4. CDR1 and CDR2 (germline): SGHTA, FQGNSA. This CDR3 has 15 residues. The CDR3, as DNA: TGTGCCAGCAGCTCAAGCGGGGCCAGCACAGATACGCAGTATTTT. It is translated as CASSSSGASTDTQYF.

This clonotype was observed at least ten times. V gene TRBV28 combines with J gene TRBJ1-5; D perhaps matches TRBD1 (5 bases). Germline CDR1 reads MDHEN; CDR2 reads SYDVKM. The ends were cut back, 6 bases at V and 5 bases at J, with 17 bases in the middle. There are 15 residues in the CDR3. This chain's CDR3 is CASRSATRGYQPQHF. The CDR3 nucleotides read TGTGCCAGCAGATCCGCCACAAGGGGCTATCAGCCCCAGCATTTT.

This clonotype came up a few times. The chain couples TRBV21-1 to TRBJ2-5; TRBD1, the D gene given by the table, was not confirmed from the DNA. TRBV21-1 is annotated as a pseudogene. CDR3 length: 15 residues. CDR3 region: CASRRFKGGQETQYF. CDR3 coding DNA: TGTGCCAGCCGCCGGTTTAAGGGGGGACAGGAGACCCAGTACTTC.

This clonotype was counted many times. The chain joins TRBV28 to TRBJ2-3; no definite D call. This CDR3 has 14 amino acids. Germline CDR1 and CDR2: MDHEN and SYDVKM. Trimming shortened V by 7 bases and J by 2 bases, and 13 bases separated the two germline ends. CDR3 loop: CASTTHTLTDTQYF. Written as DNA, the CDR3 is TGTGCCAGCACCACACATACGCTCACAGATACGCAGTATTTT.

The sample holds many counts of this clonotype. The chain uses TRBV7-3 and TRBJ2-7, with 7 bases identical to TRBD2. V was pared by 2 bases and J by 6 bases, with 4 bases of the junction left unmatched. Germline V gene lookup returns CDR1 SGHTA and CDR2 FQGTGA. CDR3 size: 13 residues. CDR3 residues: CASSLGGRSEQYF. As DNA, the CDR3 is TGTGCCAGCAGCTTAGGCGGGAGAAGCGAGCAGTACTTC.

V gene TRBV6-5 combines with J gene TRBJ2-2; D possibly uses TRBD1 or TRBD2 (6 bases each). The CDR3 is 15 amino acids. V lost 0 bases to trimming and J lost 3 bases, with 8 bases between them. CDR1 is MNHEY, CDR2 SVGAGI, per germline. CDR3 sequence (DNA): TGTGCCAGCAGTTACTCCGGGGGCGACACCGGGGAGCTGTTTTTT. Its protein is CASSYSGGDTGELFF.

V usage is TRBV4-3 and J usage is TRBJ2-3, with TRBD2 matching over 9 bases. Per the germline V gene, CDR1 is LGHNA and CDR2 is YSLEER. This CDR3 is 16 amino acids long. V shed 4 bases and J 0 bases; nucleotides not matched to a gene: 5. The CDR3 loop is CASSRMTSGSTDTQYF. CDR3 nucleotides: TGCGCCAGCAGCCGGATGACTAGCGGAAGCACAGATACGCAGTATTTT.

This clonotype was detected many times. The V and J genes are TRBV5-4 and TRBJ1-3; perhaps TRBD1 as D (6 bases). The germline gives CDR1 SGHNT, CDR2 YYREEE (reference sequence). V lost 0 bases and J 4 bases, leaving 11 bases between the germline ends. This CDR3 spans 15 amino acids. The CDR3 region is CASSLAWGGGNTIYF. The CDR3 DNA is TGTGCCAGCAGCTTGGCCTGGGGGGGCGGAAACACCATATATTTT.

This clonotype was observed at least ten times. The chain joins TRBV2 to TRBJ1-5; tentative D call: TRBD1 (6 bases). V lost 7 bases, J lost 5 bases, and 18 bases lay in between. Looked up from germline, CDR1 is SNHLY and CDR2 is FYNNEI. The CDR3 is 15 residues long. This chain's CDR3 is CASTHDQGLDQPQHF. The DNA for the CDR3 is TGTGCCAGCACGCACGATCAGGGGTTAGATCAGCCCCAGCATTTT. The full variable domain, its missing parts supplied by reference TRBV2 and TRBJ1-5, is EPEVTQTPSHQVTQMGQEVILRCVPISNHLYFYWYRQILGQKVEFLVSFYNNEISEKSEIFDDQFSVERPDGSNFTLKIRSTKLEDSAMYFCASTHDQGLDQPQHFGDGTRLSIL.

A few counts support this clonotype. The CDR3 reads CASSQGSGSQETQYF. The CDR3 region has the DNA TGTGCCAGCAGCCAAGGATCTGGGAGCCAAGAGACCCAGTACTTC. The chain couples TRBV4-2 to TRBJ2-5, with TRBD2 as a possible D gene (5 bases). This CDR3 region has 15 residues. Trimming stripped 1 base from V and 1 base from J, with 10 bases between. CDR1 and CDR2 (germline): LGHNA, YNFKEQ.

This clonotype has a count of ten or more. The J gene is TRBJ2-2, the V gene TRBV19; D is undetermined. There are 14 residues in the CDR3. The germline V gene encodes CDR1 LNHDA and CDR2 SQIVND (reference sequence). Trimming stripped 7 bases from V and 4 bases from J, with 13 bases between. The CDR3 sequence: CASMERTFTGELFF. CDR3 DNA sequence: TGTGCCAGTATGGAACGGACCTTCACCGGGGAGCTGTTTTTT.

At least ten counts were recorded for this clonotype. The V and J genes are TRBV29-1 and TRBJ2-1, with 9 bases identical to TRBD1. Germline CDR1 SQVTM, CDR2 ANQGSEA. The V gene end was trimmed by 4 bases and the J gene end by 2 bases; junction bases not matched to a gene: 0. The CDR3 spans 13 residues. This CDR3 is CSVGTGAYNEQFF. In DNA form, the CDR3 reads TGCAGCGTTGGGACAGGGGCCTACAATGAGCAGTTCTTC.

This clonotype appeared a few times. The CDR3 DNA reads TGTGCCAGCAGCCCACGTCTAGCGGGAGCATGGGGTTCAGATACGCAGTATTTT. It codes for CASSPRLAGAWGSDTQYF. The rearrangement uses TRBV5-6 and TRBJ2-3; 10 bases match TRBD2. The germline CDR1 and CDR2 sequences are SGHDT and YYEEEE. The ends lost 4 bases at V and 4 bases at J; junction bases unmatched: 15. The CDR3 is 18 amino acids.

The rearrangement uses TRBV28 and TRBJ2-5; the match to TRBD2 covers 7 bases. Germline V gene data show CDR1 as MDHEN and CDR2 as SYDVKM. CDR3 length: 15 amino acids. Trimming cost V 3 bases and J 5 bases; bases outside gene matches: 9. CDR3 loop: CASSLGVGGAETQYF. For the CDR3, the DNA is TGTGCCAGCAGTTTGGGTGTGGGAGGGGCTGAGACCCAGTACTTC.